The 7 T cell receptor beta chains below were found in one sample sequenced in a study of T-cell reconstitution after alpha-beta-depleted transplantation in children. A library of TCRbeta sequences, prepared with unique molecular identifiers, was generated. TCRdb re-called the PCR reads through MiXCR, storing one row per CDR3 protein. The sample includes about a million distinct CDR3 sequences, about 29% of them seen just once. Sequencing used PBMCs, mostly from graft donor cells, obtained 360 days after TCRalphabeta/CD19-depleted stem cell transplant. These receptors were obtained from a boy younger than two who had a stem cell transplant for SCID, so the T cells may come from the graft donor.

The chain joins TRBV7-2 to TRBJ2-7; unclear D gene. The V and J ends lost 1 base and 3 bases respectively, with 10 bases between them. The CDR3 is 14 amino acids. Germline values: CDR1 SGHTA, CDR2 FQGNSA. The CDR3 bases are TGTGCCAGCAGCTTAGGTATCAATTACTACGAGCAGTACTTC. Amino acid sequence: CASSLGINYYEQYF.

There are a few counts of this clonotype. The chain carries TRBV20-1 and TRBJ1-5; 12 bases agree with TRBD1. V trimming: 4 bases; J trimming: 5 bases; junction bases outside the gene matches: 6. Germline CDR1 and CDR2: DFQATT and SNEGSKA (reference sequence). The CDR3 extends over 15 amino acids. The CDR3 nucleotides are TGCAGTGCTAACCGGGACAGGGGGCTCGATCAGCCCCAGCATTTT. Its protein is CSANRDRGLDQPQHF.

This clonotype came up a few times. V gene TRBV7-6 combines with J gene TRBJ2-7; tentatively, D is TRBD1 (6 bases). Per the germline V gene, CDR1 is SGHVS and CDR2 is FNYEAQ. V dropped 5 bases and J dropped 5 bases, with 22 bases sitting between them. The CDR3 length is 16 residues. As DNA, the CDR3 is TGTGCCAGCAGCCGTTGGGGACAAATGTTCGGGGACGAGCAGTACTTC. Its translation: CASSRWGQMFGDEQYF. Complete variable domain (other parts from reference TRBV7-6 and TRBJ2-7): GAGVSQSPRYKVTKRGQDVALRCDPISGHVSLYWYRQALGQGPEFLTYFNYEAQQDKSGLPNDRFSAERPEGSISTLTIQRTEQRDSAMYRCASSRWGQMFGDEQYFGPGTRLTVT.

This clonotype was recorded a few times. The chain carries TRBV20-1 and TRBJ1-5; D ambiguous. This CDR3 has 15 amino acids. The V and J ends lost 5 bases and 0 bases respectively, with 14 bases between them. Germline-derived CDR1 and CDR2 are DFQATT and SNEGSKA (reference sequence). DNA for the CDR3: TGCAGTGCTGGCGTTAGGACTAATAGCAATCAGCCCCAGCATTTT. Protein product: CSAGVRTNSNQPQHF.

The V call is TRBV12-3 or TRBV12-4, the J call TRBJ2-2, with D perhaps being TRBD1 or TRBD2 (6 bases each). The CDR3 is 15 residues long. V dropped 6 bases and J dropped 4 bases, with 15 bases sitting between them. This CDR3 reads CASSPRGVVTGELFF. The CDR3 DNA sequence: TGTGCCAGCAGCCCGAGGGGGGTCGTCACCGGGGAGCTGTTTTTT.

The rearrangement uses TRBV5-1 and TRBJ2-1, with D uncertain. This CDR3 spans 16 amino acids. V lost 3 bases and J lost 0, with 13 bases in between. Germline CDR1 is SGHRS and CDR2 is YFSETQ. The DNA for the CDR3 is TGCGCCAGCAGCTCACGTGGGGTGAGCTCCTACAATGAGCAGTTCTTC. Residues: CASSSRGVSSYNEQFF.

The V call is TRBV12-5, the J call TRBJ2-3, with D possibly matching TRBD2 (6 bases). CDR3 size: 15 residues. V was cut by 3 bases and J by 6 bases, with 16 bases left in between. Germline CDR1 LGHNT, CDR2 FRNRAP. The DNA for the CDR3 is TGTGCTAGTGGTTTCGGGAGAGGTCAATTGGATACGCAGTATTTT. Protein: CASGFGRGQLDTQYF.